These 18 T cell receptor beta chains were sequenced from one sample in a study of shared clonotypes between healthy human individuals. TCRdb's copy holds only in-frame clones and misses some; the assay was immunoSEQ multiplex PCR. The data contain over 1.5 million clones, around 98% of them singletons. The sequencing input was naive CD4+ T cells sorted from blood. Subset specified: CD45RA+ positively selected. These receptors originate from a young man in good health.

The chain joins TRBV5-1 to TRBJ2-1; 15 bases fit TRBD2. Germline V lookup: CDR1 SGHRS, CDR2 YFSETQ. The CDR3 runs 18 residues. Trimming removed 4 bases from V and 5 bases from J; junction bases left unmatched: 10. The CDR3 here is CASSRGLAGGTPNNEQFF. CDR3 nucleotides: TGCGCCAGCAGCAGGGGACTAGCGGGAGGAACCCCCAACAATGAGCAGTTCTTC.

This clone was counted a single time. The rearrangement joins TRBV19 to TRBJ2-2, with D perhaps TRBD2 (5 bases). Deletions cut 4 bases from V and 0 bases from J, with 6 bases between. Germline V gene data show CDR1 as LNHDA and CDR2 as SQIVND (reference sequence). The CDR3 totals 14 residues. The CDR3 nucleotides are TGTGCCAGTAGTAGCGGGCCGAACACCGGGGAGCTGTTTTTT. Residues: CASSSGPNTGELFF.

This chain joins TRBV27 and TRBJ2-6; D not resolved. V was pared by 5 bases and J by 1 base, with 21 bases between. Germline V gives CDR1 MNHEY, CDR2 SMNVEV (reference sequence). The CDR3 is 19 amino acids. CDR3 residues: CASSPPQAGLPSGANVLTF. The CDR3 region has the DNA TGTGCCAGCAGTCCACCCCAAGCAGGCTTGCCTTCTGGGGCCAACGTCCTGACTTTC. The complete variable domain, with remaining parts taken from reference TRBV27 and TRBJ2-6, reads EAQVTQNPRYLITVTGKKLTVTCSQNMNHEYMSWYRQDPGLGLRQIYYSMNVEVTDKGDVPEGYKVSRKEKRNFPLILESPSPNQTSLYFCASSPPQAGLPSGANVLTFGAGSRLTVL.

This chain uses TRBV30 with TRBJ2-7, with a possible D match to TRBD2 (7 bases). CDR1 and CDR2 (germline): GTSNPN, SVGIG (reference sequence). This CDR3 is built from 15 residues. Trimming took off 0 bases at V and 7 bases at J, with 19 bases between the two ends. The CDR3 DNA is TGTGCCTGGAGTGTAAGTGGGGGGGCGGCATCGGAGCAGTACTTC. This translates into CAWSVSGGAASEQYF.

This clone was recorded once. This chain uses TRBV6-1 with TRBJ2-7, with 8 bases that match TRBD2. The CDR3 covers 17 residues. Germline loops: CDR1 MNHNS, CDR2 SASEGT. V trimming: 3 bases; J trimming: 2 bases; junction bases outside the gene matches: 12. The CDR3 sequence: CASSEVVNPGLAYEQYF. DNA for the CDR3: TGTGCCAGCAGTGAGGTGGTCAACCCGGGACTAGCCTACGAGCAGTACTTC.

The chain has TRBV13 and TRBJ2-3; 10 positions match TRBD2. The CDR3 runs 16 residues. With V trimmed by 4 bases and J by 0 bases, 4 bases remained unmatched. Germline assignment: CDR1 PRHDT and CDR2 FYEKMQ (reference sequence). CDR3 DNA: TGTGCCAGCAGCTCACTAGCGGGACAGAGCACAGATACGCAGTATTTT. Translating it yields CASSSLAGQSTDTQYF.

The rearrangement links TRBV5-1 to TRBJ2-1; TRBD1 or TRBD2 may be the D gene (5 bases each). Germline CDR1 SGHRS, CDR2 YFSETQ. V was shortened by 6 bases and J by 0 bases, with 7 bases between the two germline ends. The CDR3 extends over 13 amino acids. The CDR3 is CASMGDSYNEQFF. In nucleotides, the CDR3 is TGCGCCAGCATGGGGGACTCCTACAATGAGCAGTTCTTC.

The CDR3 is CASSVGTGNTGELFF. CDR3 sequence (DNA): TGTGCCAGCAGCGTAGGGACAGGGAACACCGGGGAGCTGTTTTTT. The rearrangement links TRBV9 to TRBJ2-2; 7 bases line up with TRBD1. Germline loops: CDR1 SGDLS, CDR2 YYNGEE. Trimming removed 0 bases from V and 1 base from J; junction bases left unmatched: 0. The CDR3 has 15 residues.

The chain uses TRBV30 and TRBJ1-5, with D uncertain. The CDR3 is made up of 16 amino acids. Germline CDR1 GTSNPN, CDR2 SVGIG (reference sequence). The ends were cut back, 1 base at V and 2 bases at J, with 15 bases in the middle. CDR3 coding DNA: TGTGCCTGGAGTGGCTTCGGGGTGTTGGGCAATCAGCCCCAGCATTTT. This translates into CAWSGFGVLGNQPQHF.

The V call is TRBV7-2, the J call TRBJ2-2; maybe TRBD1 (5 bases). Germline-derived CDR1 and CDR2 are SGHTA and FQGNSA. The CDR3 has 15 amino acids. Trimming took 2 bases from V and 4 from J, leaving 11 bases between them. DNA of the CDR3: TGTGCCAGCAGCTTAAGACAGAGACTCACCGGGGAGCTGTTTTTT. It codes for CASSLRQRLTGELFF.

The CDR3 is CASSPLTITNYTF. CDR3 in DNA: TGTGCCAGCTCACCTTTGACGATTACCAACTACACCTTC. The chain has TRBV18 and TRBJ1-2, with D hard to call. V was trimmed by 3 bases and J by 10 bases, leaving 15 bases between them. The CDR3 is made up of 13 amino acids. CDR1 and CDR2 from the germline V gene are KGHSH and LQKENI.

Notes on this clone: This sample includes further DNA sequences coding for the same CDR3. This CDR3 is CASRSSTDTQYF. The DNA of the CDR3 is TGTGCCAGTAGATCGAGCACAGATACGCAGTATTTT. The chain joins TRBV19 to TRBJ2-3; D unresolved. The CDR3 consists of 12 residues. Per the germline V gene, CDR1 is LNHDA and CDR2 is SQIVND (reference sequence). V dropped 6 bases and J dropped 0 bases, with 4 bases sitting between them. The full variable domain, its missing parts supplied by reference TRBV19 and TRBJ2-3, is DGGITQSPKYLFRKEGQNVTLSCEQNLNHDAMYWYRQDPGQGLRLIYYSQIVNDFQKGDIAEGYSVSREKKESFPLTVTSAQKNPTAFYLCASRSSTDTQYFGPGTRLTVL.

The genes are TRBV25-1 and TRBJ1-4; no definite D call. CDR1 and CDR2 from the germline V gene are MGHDK and SYGVNS. This CDR3 spans 14 amino acids. Trimming took off 9 bases at V and 4 bases at J, with 15 bases between the two ends. CDR3 DNA: TGTGCCAGGATTCACCGGGGAGATAATGAAAAACTGTTTTTT. Amino acids: CARIHRGDNEKLFF.

This chain uses TRBV7-7 with TRBJ2-2; 8 nucleotides agree with TRBD2. The CDR3 totals 16 residues. The V gene end was trimmed by 2 bases and the J gene end by 1 base; junction bases not matched to a gene: 3. Per the germline V gene, CDR1 is SSHAT and CDR2 is FNYEAQ (reference sequence). The DNA of the CDR3 is TGTGCCAGCAGCTTACTCGCGGGAGGGAACACCGGGGAGCTGTTTTTT. Amino acid sequence: CASSLLAGGNTGELFF.

The V gene is TRBV5-5, the J gene TRBJ2-2, with D perhaps matching TRBD2 (7 bases). CDR1 and CDR2 from the germline V gene are SGHKS and YYEKEE (reference sequence). This CDR3 comprises 16 residues. Between the trimmed V and J ends, which lost 4 bases and 3 bases, there was a span of 16 bases. The DNA of the CDR3 is TGTGCCAGCAGCCCGGTCGGGGGGCTCGACACCGGGGAGCTGTTTTTT. It is translated as CASSPVGGLDTGELFF. Together with reference TRBV5-5 and TRBJ2-2, the CDR3 gives the full variable domain: DAGVTQSPTHLIKTRGQQVTLRCSPISGHKSVSWYQQVLGQGPQFIFQYYEKEERGRGNFPDRFSARQFPNYSSELNVNALLLGDSALYLCASSPVGGLDTGELFFGEGSRLTVL.

A remark on this clone: Other DNA variants within this sample encode the same CDR3. V is TRBV7-9 and J is TRBJ1-5, with 8 bases aligning to TRBD1. Per the germline V gene, CDR1 is SEHNR and CDR2 is FQNEAQ (reference sequence). The CDR3 extends over 14 amino acids. V shed 3 bases, J shed 6 bases, and the junction held 4 bases outside the gene matches. The CDR3 coding sequence is TGTGCCAGCAGCTTGGCAGGGGGCTCTCAGCCCCAGCATTTT. This encodes CASSLAGGSQPQHF.

In its sample, this clone was seen once. This chain joins TRBV20-1 and TRBJ2-7; 9 bases agree with TRBD1. Per the germline V gene, CDR1 is DFQATT and CDR2 is SNEGSKA (reference sequence). Unmatched junction bases numbered 2, after V lost 5 bases and J lost 6 bases. The CDR3 runs 11 residues. The CDR3 is CSAGTGIEQYF. As DNA, the CDR3 is TGCAGTGCTGGGACAGGGATCGAGCAGTACTTC.

The genes are TRBV5-5 and TRBJ2-3; TRBD2 might be the D (5 bases). V lost 4 bases to trimming and J lost 4 bases, with 13 bases between them. The CDR3 loop spans 14 amino acids. Germline V gene sequence: CDR1 SGHKS, CDR2 YYEKEE (reference sequence). CDR3 region: CASSGLSRADTQYF. Here the CDR3 DNA reads TGTGCCAGCAGCGGACTGAGTCGAGCAGATACGCAGTATTTT.